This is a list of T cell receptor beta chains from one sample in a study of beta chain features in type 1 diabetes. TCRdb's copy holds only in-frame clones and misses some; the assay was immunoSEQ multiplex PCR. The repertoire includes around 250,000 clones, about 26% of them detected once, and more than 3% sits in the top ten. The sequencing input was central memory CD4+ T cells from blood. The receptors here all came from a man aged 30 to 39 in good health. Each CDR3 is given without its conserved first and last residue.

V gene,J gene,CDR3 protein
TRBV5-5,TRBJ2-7,ASSTWTGGEEQY
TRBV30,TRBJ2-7,AWSVTGYEQY
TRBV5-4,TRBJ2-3,ASSLGLPSTDTQY
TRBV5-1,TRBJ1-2,ASSFAGMDGYT
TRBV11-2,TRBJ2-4,ASSSGLAKNIQY
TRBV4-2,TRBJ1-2,ASSQAWDTSYGYT
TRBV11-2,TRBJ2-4,ASRSLAKNIQY
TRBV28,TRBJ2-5,ASSVAGGHETQY
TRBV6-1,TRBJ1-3,ASSESGQGDSGNTIY
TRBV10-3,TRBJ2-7,AISDRRQANSYEQY
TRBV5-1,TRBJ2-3,ASSLDRDLTDTQY
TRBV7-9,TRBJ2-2,ASSPGQGATGELF
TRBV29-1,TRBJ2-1,SLRDRVYNEQF
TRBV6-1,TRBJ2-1,ASREFRDRDYNEQF
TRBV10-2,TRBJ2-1,ASRKVEVEQF
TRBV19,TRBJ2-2,ASSIERNTGELF
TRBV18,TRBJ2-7,ASSATSGGSYEQY
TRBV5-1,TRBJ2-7,ASSFSGPTYEQY
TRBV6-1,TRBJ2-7,ASRMSTRGSYEQY
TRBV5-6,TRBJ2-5,ASSRGGTLSGTQY
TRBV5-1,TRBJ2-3,ASRSRQGQADTQY
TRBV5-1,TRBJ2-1,ASSPVGDYEQF